These 15 T cell receptor beta chains were sequenced from one sample in a study of cytomegalovirus exposure and HLA in healthy donors listed by TCRdb under 2017. The method behind the library was the immunoSEQ multiplex PCR assay. The multiplex PCR relied on a mix of 60 forward primers for TCR Vbeta segments and 13 reverse primers for TCR Jbeta segments. Entries here come from immuneACCESS through TCRdb and include only in-frame sequences with V and J called. Some clones fail to appear in such tables; in the studies checked, an unresolved V gene covers under half of the shortfall, and the cause of the remainder is unknown. The sample table shows approximately 100,000 clones, and around 83% are seen once. Approximately 3.9% of the sample lies in the top ten. Sequenced material: PBMCs. Receptors were obtained from a man younger than 40 in good health and CMV-seronegative.

The chain couples TRBV7-2 to TRBJ2-7, with 9 bases lining up with TRBD1. J gave up 2 bases and V 5 bases, and 1 base lay outside the gene matches. This CDR3 comprises 13 residues. Germline V lookup: CDR1 SGHTA, CDR2 FQGNSA. The CDR3 spells CASSHRGPYEQYF. CDR3 DNA: TGTGCCAGCAGCCACAGGGGGCCCTACGAGCAGTACTTC.

The V and J genes are TRBV13 and TRBJ1-1; 10 positions match TRBD1. With 5 bases clipped from V and 0 bases from J, the junction kept 9 bases outside the gene matches. Looked up from germline, CDR1 is PRHDT and CDR2 is FYEKMQ (reference sequence). The CDR3 loop spans 17 amino acids. CDR3 sequence (DNA): TGTGCCAGCAGCCCCGGACAGGGGGTTTATATGAACACTGAAGCTTTCTTT. Protein sequence: CASSPGQGVYMNTEAFF.

This chain links TRBV5-1 with TRBJ1-3; 8 bases line up with TRBD1. The CDR3 consists of 14 residues. The junction had 3 bases not matched to a gene; V was cut back by 4 bases and J by 3 bases. In germline, CDR1 is SGHRS, CDR2 YFSETQ. The CDR3, as DNA: TGCGCCAGCAGCCAAGGACAGGGTGGAAACACCATATATTTT. Its protein product is CASSQGQGGNTIYF. Based on the CDR3 plus reference TRBV5-1 and TRBJ1-3, the full variable domain is KAGVTQTPRYLIKTRGQQVTLSCSPISGHRSVSWYQQTPGQGLQFLFEYFSETQRNKGNFPGRFSGRQFSNSRSEMNVSTLELGDSALYLCASSQGQGGNTIYFGEGSWLTVV.

V gene TRBV30 combines with J gene TRBJ2-7, with TRBD2 identical over 7 bases. The CDR3 consists of 13 residues. V lost 0 bases and J lost 2; bases outside the gene matches: 1. CDR1 GTSNPN and CDR2 SVGIG come from the germline V gene (reference sequence). CDR3 amino acids: CAWSVGLAYEQYF. The CDR3 region has the DNA TGTGCCTGGAGTGTAGGACTAGCCTACGAGCAGTACTTC.

The DNA of the CDR3 is TGTGCCAGCAGCCGACAGGGGGCCTCTGGAAACACCATATATTTT. Translated, it gives CASSRQGASGNTIYF. The chain uses TRBV7-9 and TRBJ1-3; 10 nucleotides match TRBD1. Germline assignment: CDR1 SEHNR and CDR2 FQNEAQ (reference sequence). V shed 5 bases and J 0 bases; nucleotides not matched to a gene: 1. The CDR3 extends over 15 amino acids.

The chain has TRBV12-2 and TRBJ2-7; the table's D gene call, TRBD1, was not cross checked with the DNA. TRBV12-2 is noted as a pseudogene. CDR3 size: 16 residues. The CDR3 sequence: CASRGAPGQAEYEQYF. The CDR3 bases are TGTGCAAGTCGCGGTGCCCCTGGACAGGCAGAATACGAGCAGTACTTC.

This clone came up once. The rearrangement uses TRBV5-1 and TRBJ2-1; D not resolved. V was trimmed by 3 bases and J by 8 bases, leaving 9 bases between them. The V gene's germline CDR1 is SGHRS and CDR2 YFSETQ. There are 12 residues in the CDR3. CDR3 sequence: CASSSRRDEQFF. The CDR3 DNA reads as TGCGCCAGCAGCTCGCGTCGGGATGAGCAGTTCTTC.

The chain carries TRBV2 and TRBJ2-6, with TRBD1 identical over 9 bases. The V and J ends lost 3 bases and 0 bases, in that order; junction bases with no gene match: 0. The CDR3 is made up of 16 amino acids. CDR1 is SNHLY and CDR2 is FYNNEI in the germline V gene. The CDR3, as DNA: TGTGCCAGCAGTGAGACAGGGGGCTCTGGGGCCAACGTCCTGACTTTC. It codes for CASSETGGSGANVLTF.

The V and J genes are TRBV4-1 and TRBJ1-1; D uncertain. Trimming removed 3 bases at V and 1 base at J, with 15 bases between. Germline CDR1 reads MGHRA; CDR2 reads YSYEKL. The CDR3 sequence is 16 residues long. The CDR3 protein is CASSHPIARSNTEAFF. Here the CDR3 DNA reads TGCGCCAGCAGCCATCCCATCGCACGGTCGAACACTGAAGCTTTCTTT.

The rearrangement links TRBV2 to TRBJ2-7; D is possibly TRBD2 (6 bases). CDR1 and CDR2 (germline): SNHLY, FYNNEI. The CDR3 sequence is 19 residues long. The ends were cut back, 5 bases at V and 0 bases at J, with 26 bases in the middle. Written as DNA, the CDR3 is TGTGCCAGCAGTTCTGGGACTGGGAGTGATCTACAGACCTCCTACGAGCAGTACTTC. Protein sequence: CASSSGTGSDLQTSYEQYF. The full variable domain, with the rest looked up from reference TRBV2 and TRBJ2-7, is EPEVTQTPSHQVTQMGQEVILRCVPISNHLYFYWYRQILGQKVEFLVSFYNNEISEKSEIFDDQFSVERPDGSNFTLKIRSTKLEDSAMYFCASSSGTGSDLQTSYEQYFGPGTRLTVT.

This clone was seen only a few times. The gene calls are TRBV6-4 and TRBJ2-2; TRBD1 matches at 10 bases. The CDR3 is 16 amino acids. Germline values: CDR1 MRHNA, CDR2 SNTAGT. Trimming removed 5 bases from V and 6 bases from J; junction bases left unmatched: 9. The CDR3 region is CASSPRTGGEAGELFF. DNA for the CDR3: TGTGCCAGCAGTCCCAGGACAGGGGGAGAAGCCGGGGAGCTGTTTTTT.

Regarding this clone: The junction shows a germline mismatch at one end, possibly a read error. This rearrangement joins TRBV5-6 to TRBJ1-4; TRBD1 is a possible D gene (5 bases). The germline V gene encodes CDR1 SGHDT and CDR2 YYEEEE. The CDR3 loop spans 15 amino acids. This chain's CDR3 is CASSLSGGSNGKLFF. The CDR3 bases are TGTGCCAGCAGCTTGTCCGGGGGGTCAAATGGAAAACTGTTTTTT.

This rearrangement joins TRBV5-1 to TRBJ2-5; D is possibly TRBD1 (5 bases). This CDR3 region has 13 residues. CDR1 is SGHRS, CDR2 YFSETQ, per germline. V lost 0 bases, J lost 3 bases, and 6 bases lay in between. The CDR3 reads CASSLVTEETQYF. In DNA form, the CDR3 reads TGCGCCAGCAGCTTGGTGACAGAAGAGACCCAGTACTTC.

The CDR3 reads CASNPGLAKNIQYF. In DNA form, the CDR3 reads TGTGCCAGCAACCCAGGGTTAGCCAAAAACATTCAGTACTTC. The genes are TRBV28 and TRBJ2-4, with D possibly TRBD1 on 5 matching bases. This CDR3 comprises 14 residues. Germline V gene sequence: CDR1 MDHEN, CDR2 SYDVKM. The V gene lost 7 bases and the J gene lost 0 bases, with 10 bases spanning the gap.

This clone was detected only once. Since the CDR3 does not end with the conserved phenylalanine or tryptophan, this likely comes from a read error. The chain is built from TRBV5-1 and TRBJ1-1; possible D gene TRBD1, 5 bases. The CDR3 covers 15 residues. Germline V lookup: CDR1 SGHRS, CDR2 YFSETQ. Deletions cut 3 bases from V and 1 base from J, with 13 bases between. The CDR3 sequence: CASSSNDQGNTEAFV. DNA of the CDR3: TGCGCCAGCAGCTCAAATGATCAGGGGAACACTGAAGCTTTCGTT.